The T cell receptor beta chain under discussion was sequenced for a study of cytomegalovirus exposure and HLA in healthy donors. Study at large: From HLA-typed donors, an early data release held around 85 million unique TCRs. Study outcomes and limitations: Among TCR beta chains, those listed as cytomegalovirus-associated numbered about 160.

The germline V gene encodes CDR1 GTSNPN and CDR2 SVGIG (reference sequence). This CDR3 comprises 13 residues. Trimming stripped 0 bases from V and 11 bases from J, with 16 bases between. Concerning this clone itself: What it binds is unknown. The CDR3 end shows no conserved phenylalanine or tryptophan, and so a read error is likely.

Primers: 60 Vbeta forward and 13 Jbeta reverse. Sequencing was performed with immunoSEQ multiplex PCR; in TCRdb, only in-frame clones are kept and a portion is missing. The data hold around 60,000 clones, with around 75% observed a single time. The TCR comes from a man aged 50 to 60 in good health and CMV-seropositive. The rearrangement links TRBV30 to TRBJ1-1, with D tentatively TRBD1 (5 bases). The sample taken for sequencing was PBMCs. The DNA of the CDR3 is TGTGCCTGGAGTGTACCCCCGGACAACAGGGCTTTCCTT. This codes for CAWSVPPDNRAFL.